This T cell receptor beta chain was sequenced for a study of T-cell reconstitution after alpha-beta-depleted transplantation in children (dated by TCRdb to about 2016). Turning to the overall study: Using TCR repertoire profiling, the study quantitatively followed how T-cell immune reconstitution unfolded in children after TCRalphabeta/CD19-depleted allogeneic hematopoietic cell transplantation.

Interpreted using the paper, the treatment or condition label stands for: allogeneic hematopoietic cell transplantation with graft depleted of TCRalphabeta T cells and CD19 B cells. Transplant recipients were children who received TCRalphabeta/CD19-depleted allogeneic hematopoietic cell grafts. The method was PCR. Sequencing was carried out with an Illumina HiSeq 2500. Molecular barcoding was employed in the preparation of TCR libraries, with unique molecular identifiers being used to normalize TCRbeta repertoire quantification. TCRdb trimmed the raw reads at Q25, called clones with MiXCR and kept productive beta chains. All rows with the same CDR3 protein become a single entry with the most common DNA and genes. The sample table holds 440,000 or so distinct CDR3 sequences, of which about 40% were seen once. The ten largest clones capture under 30% of the sample. This clonotype was observed a handful of times. No antigen is known for it. Base qualities are not at hand, and no much larger clone is one base apart.

General study outcomes and caveats: In some patients, the high TCRbeta diversity seen at day 60 was put down to recipient T cells and intrathymic progenitors that had survived conditioning. Hyperexpanded clone frequencies declined over subsequent months; after one year, T-cell counts and TCRbeta diversity were mostly attributed to newly produced T cells. Apparently early alphabetaT-cell count recovery about two months after transplant reportedly relied on only several hundred rapidly expanded clones derived from non-depleted graft cells.

The sample in question was PBMCs, obtained before TCRalphabeta/CD19-depleted stem cell transplant. This TCR was recovered from a girl aged 2-10 years with aplastic anemia, due to receive a stem cell transplant.

DNA sequence: TGTGCCAGCAGGCGTCCTGGGACGGGCGAGCAGTACTTC. It codes for CASRRPGTGEQYF. The rearranged chain carries TRBV28 and TRBJ2-7; the D assignment is uncertain and may be TRBD1 or TRBD2, with 5 bases supporting each. The junction shows trimming of 6 bases on V and 6 bases on J, plus 15 bases between the germline ends. The CDR3 has 13 amino acids, counting the end cysteine and phenylalanine. Left in the record is the CDR3 DNA by itself, 39 bases read in frame from the first base. Per the germline V gene, MDHEN is the CDR1 and SYDVKM is the CDR2.